The source of this T cell receptor beta chain is a study of metastatic and nonmetastatic thyroid tumors. Turning to the study itself: Where malignant and benign thyroid patients were concerned, repertoires were compared across blood and tumor or nodule tissue.

Findings and caveats of the study: In both blood and tumor samples, TCR beta diversity was reported significantly higher for malignant than benign nodules.

On this clone: Its specificity is unknown.

With MiXCR, TCRdb called clones anew from the PCR reads. This repertoire shows 20,000 or so clones, 15% to 19% found once; its top ten account for around 20%. Every patient was untreated before thyroid surgery. CDR3 size: 13 residues. The V and J ends lost 3 bases and 5 bases, in that order; junction bases with no gene match: 0. Germline V gene lookup returns CDR1 KGHSH and CDR2 LQKENI. Sequencing used blood. This TCR was sampled from a female donor with papillary thyroid cancer or a benign thyroid nodule (not recorded which). Some clones in this sample may be carry-over from other donors' samples. This sequence joins TRBV18 and TRBJ2-1; 8 bases fit TRBD2. CDR3 sequence (DNA): TGTGCCAGCTCACCGGGACTAGACAATGAGCAGTTCTTC. Its translation: CASSPGLDNEQFF.